These 23 T cell receptor beta chains were sequenced from one sample in a study of PD-1 blockade in classical Hodgkin lymphoma (dated by TCRdb to about 2020). In the paper's terms, the time point label means: cycle 4 day 1 (C4D1), after less than 7 weeks of nivolumab. Relapse after autologous stem cell transplantation had occurred in all trial patients, and cohorts A, B and C were distinguished by prior brentuximab vedotin exposure. Library generation was performed with the immunoSEQ multiplex PCR assay. The table comes from immuneACCESS by way of TCRdb, which keeps in-frame sequences with V and J called. Part of the clones is missing from these tables; in studies checked, under half for an unresolved V gene and the rest for unknown reasons. Present in this sample are roughly 90,000 clones, 83% of which were seen just once. Of the sample, over 15% is held by the ten largest clones. Sample: peripheral blood mononuclear cells (PBMCs), taken before the fourth cycle of nivolumab. These receptors were taken from a human donor with classical Hodgkin lymphoma.

The genes are TRBV18 and TRBJ1-2; the D is unclear. Trimming took off 0 bases at V and 8 bases at J, with 13 bases between the two ends. Per the germline V gene, CDR1 is KGHSH and CDR2 is LQKENI. This CDR3 is 14 amino acids long. CDR3 sequence reads: CASSPPRATGGYTF. The CDR3 nucleotides are TGTGCCAGCTCACCACCGCGGGCGACGGGCGGCTACACCTTC.

The rearrangement uses TRBV9 and TRBJ2-1; 7 bases fit TRBD2. The CDR3 length is 16 residues. Per the germline V gene, CDR1 is SGDLS and CDR2 is YYNGEE. The trim removed 3 bases at V and 7 bases at J, leaving 13 bases unmatched. CDR3 amino acids: CASSGRTRRLQNEQFF. In nucleotides, the CDR3 is TGTGCCAGCAGCGGACGGACTAGGCGACTCCAAAATGAGCAGTTCTTC.

V is TRBV19 and J is TRBJ2-7; D is undetermined. The CDR3 length is 12 residues. Germline CDR1 and CDR2: LNHDA and SQIVND (reference sequence). The germline V and J ends were trimmed by 6 bases and 2 bases, with 8 bases remaining between them. The CDR3 DNA reads TGTGCCAGTAGAAAGTTCCCCTACGAGCAGTACTTC. As protein: CASRKFPYEQYF.

The chain carries TRBV25-1 and TRBJ2-2; TRBD1 aligns across 7 bases. Trimming at V came to 8 bases and at J to 4 bases, leaving 13 bases not matched to a gene. This CDR3 has 16 amino acids. The germline gives CDR1 MGHDK, CDR2 SYGVNS. CDR3 coding DNA: TGTGCCAGCGGCATCAGGGGGAGTGGGACCACCGGGGAGCTGTTTTTT. It codes for CASGIRGSGTTGELFF.

The rearrangement joins TRBV15 to TRBJ1-2; D not certain. Germline V gene lookup returns CDR1 LNHNV and CDR2 YYDKDF (reference sequence). Trimming stripped 7 bases from V and 4 bases from J, with 1 base between. The CDR3 sequence is 9 residues long. CDR3 in amino acids: CATIYGYTF. As DNA, the CDR3 is TGTGCCACCATCTATGGCTACACCTTC.

The genes are TRBV7-2 and TRBJ1-1; TRBD1 matches at 7 bases. The CDR3 runs 14 residues. V was clipped by 6 bases and J by 10 bases; unmatched bases: 14. Germline-derived CDR1 and CDR2 are SGHTA and FQGNSA. The CDR3 region has the DNA TGTGCCAGCAGTTCCGACAGGGAGGCGGTTTCAGCTTTCTTT. The encoded protein is CASSSDREAVSAFF.

The chain uses TRBV7-9 and TRBJ2-7; TRBD1 matches 7 bases. The V segment lost 5 bases and the J segment 0 bases; nucleotides outside the gene matches: 4. Germline V gene sequence: CDR1 SEHNR, CDR2 FQNEAQ (reference sequence). This CDR3 region has 14 residues. The CDR3 sequence: CASSDRASSYEQYF. The CDR3 region has the DNA TGTGCCAGCAGCGACAGGGCTAGCTCCTACGAGCAGTACTTC. Combining the CDR3 with reference TRBV7-9 and TRBJ2-7 gives the whole variable domain DTGVSQNPRHKITKRGQNVTFRCDPISEHNRLYWYRQTLGQGPEFLTYFQNEAQLEKSRLLSDRFSAERPKGSFSTLEIQRTEQGDSAMYLCASSDRASSYEQYFGPGTRLTVT.

This chain's CDR3 is CASIPGPNPGGELFF. The CDR3 coding sequence is TGCGCTTCCATCCCGGGCCCGAACCCGGGAGGGGAGCTGTTTTTT. The rearrangement uses TRBV10-1 and TRBJ2-2; possibly TRBD2 for D (5 bases). Germline-derived CDR1 and CDR2 are WNHNN and SYGVQD (reference sequence). This CDR3 has 15 residues.

The V gene is TRBV5-1, the J gene TRBJ2-1, with 12 bases identical to TRBD2. Trimming cost V 3 bases and J 9 bases; bases outside gene matches: 7. Looked up from germline, CDR1 is SGHRS and CDR2 is YFSETQ. The length of the CDR3 is 15 residues. CDR3 DNA: TGCGCCAGCAGCTCGACTAGCGGGAGCTTGGGTGAGCAGTTCTTC. Protein: CASSSTSGSLGEQFF.

The gene calls are TRBV10-3 and TRBJ2-3; the D gene is possibly TRBD1 (5 bases). With 2 bases removed from V and 0 bases from J, the gap between germline ends came to 9 bases. Germline CDR1 ENHRY, CDR2 SYGVKD. The CDR3 is 15 amino acids. The CDR3 DNA sequence: TGTGCCATCAGTGAGGGGGCGACTAGCACAGATACGCAGTATTTT. Amino acids: CAISEGATSTDTQYF.

The rearrangement joins TRBV7-2 to TRBJ1-2; D unclear. Germline V gene sequence: CDR1 SGHTA, CDR2 FQGNSA. The CDR3 loop spans 15 amino acids. V lost 1 base, J lost 8 bases, and 17 bases lay in between. The CDR3 DNA reads TGTGCCAGCAGCTTAGGGCGGTCAGGTCTGTTAGGCTACACCTTC. This sequence encodes CASSLGRSGLLGYTF.

This chain uses TRBV4-1 with TRBJ1-3, with TRBD1 as a possible D gene (5 bases). From germline, CDR1 is MGHRA and CDR2 YSYEKL. The germline V and J ends were trimmed by 4 bases and 1 base, with 14 bases remaining between them. This CDR3 has 16 amino acids. This CDR3 is CASSPPGLNSGNTIYF. CDR3 nucleotide sequence: TGCGCCAGCAGCCCCCCGGGACTGAATTCTGGAAACACCATATATTTT.

About this clone itself: Other nucleotide sequences in the sample specify the same CDR3. The chain carries TRBV2 and TRBJ2-5, with no clear D. V was cut by 3 bases and J by 1 base, with 6 bases left in between. The V gene's germline CDR1 is SNHLY and CDR2 FYNNEI. The CDR3 has 13 amino acids. The CDR3 region has the DNA TGTGCCAGCAGTGACGTCAGCCAAGAGACCCAGTACTTC. This gives the protein CASSDVSQETQYF.

The chain combines TRBV28 with TRBJ2-3; 10 nucleotides match TRBD1. Germline assignment: CDR1 MDHEN and CDR2 SYDVKM. V lost 5 bases to trimming and J lost 4 bases; unmatched junction nucleotides: 15. The CDR3 spans 18 residues. As DNA, the CDR3 is TGTGCCAGCAGTCCTGGGAGGGGGGACAGGGGTAGGGCAGATACGCAGTATTTT. Its protein product is CASSPGRGDRGRADTQYF.

The rearrangement joins TRBV29-1 to TRBJ1-2; no clear D. The germline CDR1 and CDR2 sequences are SQVTM and ANQGSEA. The CDR3 spans 12 residues. Deletions cut 8 bases from V and 4 bases from J, with 14 bases between. CDR3 DNA sequence: TGCAGCTTCACATCGGGTGGCTATGGCTACACCTTC. This codes for CSFTSGGYGYTF.

The chain couples TRBV2 to TRBJ2-1; TRBD2 matches at 11 bases. J was trimmed by 12 bases and V by 4 bases; bases with no gene match: 2. This CDR3 contains 12 residues. Germline CDR1 and CDR2: SNHLY and FYNNEI. The CDR3, as DNA: TGTGCCAGCAGTGGGACTAGCGGGCTGCAGTTCTTC. This sequence encodes CASSGTSGLQFF.

CDR3 nucleotide sequence: TGTGCCAGTAGTATAGATGCTATCCGAGGGGAGACCCAGTACTTC. Translated, it gives CASSIDAIRGETQYF. The rearrangement joins TRBV19 to TRBJ2-5, with D maybe TRBD2 (5 bases). Trimming left V 0 bases short and J 5 bases short, with 13 bases between. The CDR3 consists of 15 residues. From germline, CDR1 is LNHDA and CDR2 SQIVND (reference sequence).

The chain combines TRBV14 with TRBJ2-3; TRBD1 matches at 7 bases. Germline V gene data show CDR1 as SGHDN and CDR2 as FVKESK. Trimming at V came to 4 bases and at J to 4 bases, leaving 8 bases not matched to a gene. CDR3 length equals 15 residues. The CDR3 loop is CASSPDRVRADTQYF. The CDR3 region has the DNA TGTGCCAGCAGCCCCGACAGGGTGCGGGCAGATACGCAGTATTTT.

This rearrangement joins TRBV6-1 to TRBJ1-5, with D unresolved. Trimming removed 7 bases from V and 1 base from J, with 8 bases in between. The CDR3 runs to 13 residues. Germline values: CDR1 MNHNS, CDR2 SASEGT. The CDR3: CASTAWSNQPQHF. CDR3 DNA: TGTGCCAGCACCGCATGGAGCAATCAGCCCCAGCATTTT.

The V call is TRBV4-1, the J call TRBJ1-2; D unresolved. This CDR3 has 15 amino acids. Germline assignment: CDR1 MGHRA and CDR2 YSYEKL. The V and J ends lost 5 bases and 1 base respectively, with 14 bases between them. The CDR3 DNA is TGCGCCAGCAGCTCCCAAGAACATAGTAACTATGGCTACACCTTC. This translates into CASSSQEHSNYGYTF.

The chain is built from TRBV6-6 and TRBJ2-3; 9 positions agree with TRBD1. The J segment lost 3 bases and the V segment lost 11 bases, leaving 9 bases of the junction unmatched. Germline assignment: CDR1 MNHNY and CDR2 SVGAGI (reference sequence). CDR3 length equals 14 residues. CDR3 amino acids: CASATGTGTDTQYF. CDR3 bases: TGTGCCTCCGCGACCGGGACAGGGACAGATACGCAGTATTTT.

V gene TRBV5-1 combines with J gene TRBJ1-4, with 7 bases identical to TRBD1. This CDR3 has 15 amino acids. V was clipped by 0 bases and J by 8 bases; unmatched bases: 7. Germline-derived CDR1 and CDR2 are SGHRS and YFSETQ. The CDR3 region is CASSLGWTGGEKLFF. The CDR3 coding sequence is TGCGCCAGCAGCTTGGGGTGGACAGGTGGAGAAAAACTGTTTTTT.

The chain joins TRBV6-1 to TRBJ2-7, with TRBD1 identical over 7 bases. There are 14 residues in the CDR3. CDR1 is MNHNS and CDR2 is SASEGT in the germline V gene. V lost 6 bases to trimming and J lost 3 bases; unmatched junction nucleotides: 8. The CDR3 nucleotides read TGTGCCAGCAGGACAGGGCTAAAAATCTACGAGCAGTACTTC. It yields the protein CASRTGLKIYEQYF.